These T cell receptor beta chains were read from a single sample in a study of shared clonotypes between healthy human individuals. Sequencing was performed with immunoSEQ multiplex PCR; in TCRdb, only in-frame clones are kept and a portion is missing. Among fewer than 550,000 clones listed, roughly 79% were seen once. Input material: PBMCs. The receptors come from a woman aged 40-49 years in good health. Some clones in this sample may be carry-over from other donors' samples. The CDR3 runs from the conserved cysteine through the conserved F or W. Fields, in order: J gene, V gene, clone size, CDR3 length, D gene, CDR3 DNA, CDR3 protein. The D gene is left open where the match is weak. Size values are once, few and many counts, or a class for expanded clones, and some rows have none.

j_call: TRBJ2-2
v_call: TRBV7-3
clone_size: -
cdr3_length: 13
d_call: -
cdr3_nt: TGTGCCAGCAGCCCTACGGGGACCGGGGAGCTGTTTTTT
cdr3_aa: CASSPTGTGELFF

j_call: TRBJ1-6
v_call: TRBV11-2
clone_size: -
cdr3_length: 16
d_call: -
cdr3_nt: TGTGCCAGCAGTCTGGCCGGGAGCTCCTATAATTCACCCCTCCACTTT
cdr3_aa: CASSLAGSSYNSPLHF

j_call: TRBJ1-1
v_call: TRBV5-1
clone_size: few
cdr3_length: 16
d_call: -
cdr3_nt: TGCGCCAGCAGCTTGTTGGGCAGGGAAGGCGGCACTGAAGCTTTCTTT
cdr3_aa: CASSLLGREGGTEAFF

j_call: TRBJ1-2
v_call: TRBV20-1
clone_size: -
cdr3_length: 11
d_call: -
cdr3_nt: TGCAGTGCTAGTCGGTCCAGCGGCTACACCTTC
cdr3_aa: CSASRSSGYTF

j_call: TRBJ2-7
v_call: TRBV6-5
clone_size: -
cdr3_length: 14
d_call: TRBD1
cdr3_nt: TGTGCCAGCAGACAAGGGGACAGCTCCTACGAGCAGTACTTC
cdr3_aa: CASRQGDSSYEQYF

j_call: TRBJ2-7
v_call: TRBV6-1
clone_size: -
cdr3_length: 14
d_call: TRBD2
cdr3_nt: TGTGCCAGCACCCTGTGGGGGGGAGACTACGAGCAGTACTTC
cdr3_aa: CASTLWGGDYEQYF

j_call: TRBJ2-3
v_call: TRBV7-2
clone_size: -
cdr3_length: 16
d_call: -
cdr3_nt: TGTGCCAGCAGCTTATACAGTAGGGGTGGGGCAGATACGCAGTATTTT
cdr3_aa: CASSLYSRGGADTQYF

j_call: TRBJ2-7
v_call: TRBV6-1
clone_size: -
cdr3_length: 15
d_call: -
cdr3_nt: TGTGCCAGCAGTGAAAGCGGGACAGCCACCTACGAGCAGTACTTC
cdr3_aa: CASSESGTATYEQYF

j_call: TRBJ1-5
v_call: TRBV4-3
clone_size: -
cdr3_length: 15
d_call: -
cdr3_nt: TGCGCCAGCAGCCATTCGGGGGCGGCGAATCAGCCCCAGCATTTT
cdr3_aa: CASSHSGAANQPQHF

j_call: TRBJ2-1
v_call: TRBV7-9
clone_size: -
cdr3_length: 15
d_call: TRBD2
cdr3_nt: TGTGCCAGCAGCTTAGATGGCGGGAGGGCGGGTGAGCAGTTCTTC
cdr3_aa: CASSLDGGRAGEQFF

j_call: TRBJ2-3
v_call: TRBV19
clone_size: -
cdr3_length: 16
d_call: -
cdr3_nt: TGTGCCAGTAGTATAGATCTATTAGGGGACGGAGATACGCAGTATTTT
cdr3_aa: CASSIDLLGDGDTQYF

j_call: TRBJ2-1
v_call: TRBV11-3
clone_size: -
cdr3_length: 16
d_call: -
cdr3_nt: TGTGCCAGCAGCTTAGAAGGCTTACAGGGTTTCAATGAGCAGTTCTTC
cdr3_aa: CASSLEGLQGFNEQFF

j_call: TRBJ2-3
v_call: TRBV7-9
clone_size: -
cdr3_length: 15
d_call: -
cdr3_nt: TGTGCCAGCAGCCCAAGGGCCAAACCGGAAGATACGCAGTATTTT
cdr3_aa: CASSPRAKPEDTQYF

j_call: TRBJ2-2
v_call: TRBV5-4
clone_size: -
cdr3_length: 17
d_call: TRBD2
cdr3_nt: TGTGCCAGCAAGCCGGGAGGGCCGGCCCCCTCGACCGGGGAGCTGTTTTTT
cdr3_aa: CASKPGGPAPSTGELFF

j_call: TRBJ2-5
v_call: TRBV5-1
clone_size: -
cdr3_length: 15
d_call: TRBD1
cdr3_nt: TGCGCCAGCAGCTTGGCCTTGGACAGGGGAGAGACCCAGTACTTC
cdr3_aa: CASSLALDRGETQYF

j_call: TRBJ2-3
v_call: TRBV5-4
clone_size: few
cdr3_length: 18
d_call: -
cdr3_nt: TGTGCCAGCAGCCCAAAAGGGAGTTCGCTTATACACACAGATACGCAGTATTTT
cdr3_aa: CASSPKGSSLIHTDTQYF

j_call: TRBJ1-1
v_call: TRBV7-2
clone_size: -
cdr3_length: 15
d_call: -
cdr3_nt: TGTGCCAGCAGGTCGGGGCTTATTATGAACACTGAAGCTTTCTTT
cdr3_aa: CASRSGLIMNTEAFF

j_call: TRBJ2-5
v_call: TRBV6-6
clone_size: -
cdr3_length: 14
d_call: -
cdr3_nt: TGTGCCAGCAGTTACCCCGAGAGAGGGGAGACCCAGTACTTC
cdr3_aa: CASSYPERGETQYF

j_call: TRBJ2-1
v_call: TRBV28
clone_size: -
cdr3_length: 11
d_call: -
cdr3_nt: TGTGCCGTCGCGGGGGCCTCTGAGCAGTTCTTC
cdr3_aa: CAVAGASEQFF

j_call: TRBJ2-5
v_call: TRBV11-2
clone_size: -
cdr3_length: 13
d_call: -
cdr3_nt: TGTGCCAGCAGCTTGGGCCACCAAGAGACCCAGTACTTC
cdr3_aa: CASSLGHQETQYF

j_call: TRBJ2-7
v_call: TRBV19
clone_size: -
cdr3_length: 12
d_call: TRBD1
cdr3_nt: TGTGCCAGTAGGGACAGGGGTAACGAGCAGTACTTC
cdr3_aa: CASRDRGNEQYF

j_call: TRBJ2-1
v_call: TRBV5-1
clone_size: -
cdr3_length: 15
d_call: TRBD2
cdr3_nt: TGCGCCAGCAGCTTGGTGGCGGGGGCCTACAATGAGCAGTTCTTC
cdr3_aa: CASSLVAGAYNEQFF

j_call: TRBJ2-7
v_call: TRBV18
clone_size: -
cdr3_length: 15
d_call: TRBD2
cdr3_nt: TGTGCCAGCTCAGCTACTAGCGGGAGCGCCTACGAGCAGTACTTC
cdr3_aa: CASSATSGSAYEQYF

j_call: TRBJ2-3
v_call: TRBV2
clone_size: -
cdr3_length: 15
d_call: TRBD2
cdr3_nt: TGTGCCAGCAGTGTCGAGCGGGGGGGAGGGGATACGCAGTATTTT
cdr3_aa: CASSVERGGGDTQYF

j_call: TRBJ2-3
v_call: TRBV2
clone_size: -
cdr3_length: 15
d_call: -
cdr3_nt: TGTGCCAGCAGTGTCGGCAGCGGAATCACAGATACGCAGTATTTT
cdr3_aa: CASSVGSGITDTQYF

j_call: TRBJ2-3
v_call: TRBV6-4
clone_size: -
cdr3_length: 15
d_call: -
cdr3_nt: TGTGCCAGCAGTGTTGAACAGGGCCCCACAGATACGCAGTATTTT
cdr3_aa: CASSVEQGPTDTQYF

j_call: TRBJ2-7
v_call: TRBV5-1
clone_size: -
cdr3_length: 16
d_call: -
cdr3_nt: TGCGCCAGCAGCGATCAACCGGGACGGCGATCCTACGAGCAGTACTTC
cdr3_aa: CASSDQPGRRSYEQYF

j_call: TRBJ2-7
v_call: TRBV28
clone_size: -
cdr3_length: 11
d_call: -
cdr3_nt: TGTGCCAGCAGTCTCCGTTACGAGCAGTACTTC
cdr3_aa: CASSLRYEQYF

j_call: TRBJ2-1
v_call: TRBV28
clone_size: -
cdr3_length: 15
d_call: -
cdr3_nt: TGTGCCAGCAGTTTATGGAGGGGGTGGAACAATGAGCAGTTCTTC
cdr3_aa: CASSLWRGWNNEQFF